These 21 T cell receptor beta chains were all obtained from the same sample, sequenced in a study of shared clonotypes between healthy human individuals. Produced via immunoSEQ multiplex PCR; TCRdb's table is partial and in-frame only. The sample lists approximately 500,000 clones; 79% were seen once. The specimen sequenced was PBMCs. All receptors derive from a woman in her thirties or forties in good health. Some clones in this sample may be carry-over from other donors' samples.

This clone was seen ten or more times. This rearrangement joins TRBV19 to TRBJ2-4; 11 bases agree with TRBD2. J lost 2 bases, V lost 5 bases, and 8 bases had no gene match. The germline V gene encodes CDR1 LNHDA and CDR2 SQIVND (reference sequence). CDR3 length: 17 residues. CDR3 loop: CASSLLAGVKSKNIQYF. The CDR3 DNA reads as TGTGCCAGTAGTTTACTAGCGGGAGTGAAGTCCAAAAACATTCAGTACTTC.

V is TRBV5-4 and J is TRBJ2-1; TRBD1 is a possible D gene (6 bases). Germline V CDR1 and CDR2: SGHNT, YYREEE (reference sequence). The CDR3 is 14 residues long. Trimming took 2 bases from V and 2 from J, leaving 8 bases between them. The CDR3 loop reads CASSLQGTYNEQFF. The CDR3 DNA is TGTGCCAGCAGCTTACAGGGAACCTACAATGAGCAGTTCTTC.

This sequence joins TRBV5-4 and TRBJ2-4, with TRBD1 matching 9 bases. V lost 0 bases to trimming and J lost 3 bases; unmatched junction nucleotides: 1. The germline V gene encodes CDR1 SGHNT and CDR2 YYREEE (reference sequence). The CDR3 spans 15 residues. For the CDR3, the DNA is TGTGCCAGCAGCTTGGGGACAGGGGTCAAAAACATTCAGTACTTC. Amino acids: CASSLGTGVKNIQYF. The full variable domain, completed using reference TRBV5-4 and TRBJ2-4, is ETGVTQSPTHLIKTRGQQVTLRCSSQSGHNTVSWYQQALGQGPQFIFQYYREEENGRGNFPPRFSGLQFPNYSSELNVNALELDDSALYLCASSLGTGVKNIQYFGAGTRLSVL.

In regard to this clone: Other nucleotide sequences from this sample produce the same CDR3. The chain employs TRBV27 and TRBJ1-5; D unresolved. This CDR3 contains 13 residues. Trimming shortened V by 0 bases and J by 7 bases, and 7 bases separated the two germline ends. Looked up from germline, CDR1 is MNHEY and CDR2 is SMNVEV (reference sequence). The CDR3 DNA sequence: TGTGCCAGCAGTTTATCCGCGGGGCAGCCCCAGCATTTT. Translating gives CASSLSAGQPQHF.

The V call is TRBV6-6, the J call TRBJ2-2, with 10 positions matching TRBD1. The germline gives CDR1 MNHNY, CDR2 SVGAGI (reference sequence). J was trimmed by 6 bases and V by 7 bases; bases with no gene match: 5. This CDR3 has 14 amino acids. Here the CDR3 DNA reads TGTGCCAGCACCCGGACAGGGGGTTCCGGGGAGCTGTTTTTT. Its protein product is CASTRTGGSGELFF.

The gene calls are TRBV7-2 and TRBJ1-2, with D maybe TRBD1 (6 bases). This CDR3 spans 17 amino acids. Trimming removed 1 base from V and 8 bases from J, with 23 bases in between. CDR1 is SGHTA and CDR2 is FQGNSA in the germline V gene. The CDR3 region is CASSLDLGGGGLEGYTF. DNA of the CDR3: TGTGCCAGCAGCTTAGACCTGGGGGGTGGGGGCTTGGAGGGCTACACCTTC. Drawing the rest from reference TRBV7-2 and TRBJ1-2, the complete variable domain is GAGVSQSPSNKVTEKGKDVELRCDPISGHTALYWYRQSLGQGLEFLIYFQGNSAPDKSGLPSDRFSAERTGGSVSTLTIQRTQQEDSAVYLCASSLDLGGGGLEGYTFGSGTRLTVV.

In nucleotides, the CDR3 is TGTGCCATCAGACAGACAGGGGGCGAATCCTCTGAAGCTTTCTTT. Its protein is CAIRQTGGESSEAFF. The chain uses TRBV10-3 and TRBJ1-1; 10 bases agree with TRBD1. With 6 bases clipped from V and 6 bases from J, the junction kept 10 bases outside the gene matches. Germline V gives CDR1 ENHRY, CDR2 SYGVKD. There are 15 residues in the CDR3.

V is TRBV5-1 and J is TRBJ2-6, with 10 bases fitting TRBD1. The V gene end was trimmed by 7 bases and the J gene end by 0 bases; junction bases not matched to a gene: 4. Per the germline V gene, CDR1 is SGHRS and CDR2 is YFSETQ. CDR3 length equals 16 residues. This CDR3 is CASSWTGGSGANVLTF. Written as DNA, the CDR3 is TGCGCCAGCTCCTGGACAGGGGGCTCTGGGGCCAACGTCCTGACTTTC.

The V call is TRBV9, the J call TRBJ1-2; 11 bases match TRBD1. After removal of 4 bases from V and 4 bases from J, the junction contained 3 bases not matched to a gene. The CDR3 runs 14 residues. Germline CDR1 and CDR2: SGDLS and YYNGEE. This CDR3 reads CASSTGQGVYGYTF. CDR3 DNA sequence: TGTGCCAGCAGCACGGGACAGGGGGTCTATGGCTACACCTTC.

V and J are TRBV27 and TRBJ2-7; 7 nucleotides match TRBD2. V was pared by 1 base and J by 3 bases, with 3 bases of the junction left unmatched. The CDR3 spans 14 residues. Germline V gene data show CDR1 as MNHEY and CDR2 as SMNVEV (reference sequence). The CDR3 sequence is CASSLLAGNYEQYF. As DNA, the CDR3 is TGTGCCAGCAGTTTATTAGCGGGCAACTACGAGCAGTACTTC.

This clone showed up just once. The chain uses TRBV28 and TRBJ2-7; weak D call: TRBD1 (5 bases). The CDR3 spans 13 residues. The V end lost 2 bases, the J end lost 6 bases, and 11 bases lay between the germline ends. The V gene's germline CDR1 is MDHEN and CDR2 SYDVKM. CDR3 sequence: CASSLGHLFEQYF. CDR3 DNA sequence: TGTGCCAGCAGTTTAGGACACCTTTTCGAGCAGTACTTC.

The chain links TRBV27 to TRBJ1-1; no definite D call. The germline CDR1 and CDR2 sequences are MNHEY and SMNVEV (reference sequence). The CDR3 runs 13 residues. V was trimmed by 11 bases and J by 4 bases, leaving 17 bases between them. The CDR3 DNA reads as TGTGCCTCGTGGAGGGCGATTGGCACTGAAGCTTTCTTT. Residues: CASWRAIGTEAFF.

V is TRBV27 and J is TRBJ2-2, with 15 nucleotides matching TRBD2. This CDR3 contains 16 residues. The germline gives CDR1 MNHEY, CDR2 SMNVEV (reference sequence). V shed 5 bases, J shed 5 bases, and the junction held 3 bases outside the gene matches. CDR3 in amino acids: CASSPGTSGGTGELFF. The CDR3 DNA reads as TGTGCCAGCAGTCCAGGGACTAGCGGGGGGACCGGGGAGCTGTTTTTT.

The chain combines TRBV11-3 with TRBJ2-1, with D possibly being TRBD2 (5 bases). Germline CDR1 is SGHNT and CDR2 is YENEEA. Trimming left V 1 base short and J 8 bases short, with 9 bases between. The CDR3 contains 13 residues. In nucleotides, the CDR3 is TGTGCCAGCAGCTTAGGACTATCCTATGAGCAGTTCTTC. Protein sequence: CASSLGLSYEQFF.

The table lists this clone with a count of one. The CDR3 bases are TGTGCCAGCAGCTTAGACAGGGGGCTCGGGGAGACCCAGTACTTC. As protein: CASSLDRGLGETQYF. The V and J genes are TRBV7-3 and TRBJ2-5, with TRBD1 matching 10 bases. CDR3 length: 15 residues. The V and J ends lost 2 bases and 5 bases, in that order; junction bases with no gene match: 5. The germline CDR1 and CDR2 sequences are SGHTA and FQGTGA.

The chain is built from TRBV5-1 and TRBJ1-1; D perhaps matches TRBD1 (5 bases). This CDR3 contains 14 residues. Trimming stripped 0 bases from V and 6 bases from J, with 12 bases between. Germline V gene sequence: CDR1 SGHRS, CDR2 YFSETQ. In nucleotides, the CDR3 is TGCGCCAGCAGCTTGGAGGCAGGGATATCTGAAGCTTTCTTT. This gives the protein CASSLEAGISEAFF.

The CDR3 is CASSLGPGESDTQYF. DNA for the CDR3: TGTGCCAGCAGCTTGGGCCCGGGTGAATCAGATACGCAGTATTTT. The chain couples TRBV11-2 to TRBJ2-3, with unresolved D. This CDR3 region has 15 residues. V shed 3 bases and J shed 4 bases, with 14 bases lying between them. Germline V gene data show CDR1 as SGHAT and CDR2 as FQNNGV.

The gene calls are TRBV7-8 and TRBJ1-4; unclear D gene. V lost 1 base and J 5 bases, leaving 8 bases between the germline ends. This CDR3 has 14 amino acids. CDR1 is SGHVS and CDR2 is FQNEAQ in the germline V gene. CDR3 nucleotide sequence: TGTGCCAGCAGCTTAGTTTCCGGGAATGAAAAACTGTTTTTT. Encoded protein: CASSLVSGNEKLFF.

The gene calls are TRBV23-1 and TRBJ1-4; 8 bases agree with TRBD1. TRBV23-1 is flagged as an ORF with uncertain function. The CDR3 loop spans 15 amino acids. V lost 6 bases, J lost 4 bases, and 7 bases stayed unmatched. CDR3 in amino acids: CASSRGTGDNEKLFF. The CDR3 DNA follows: TGCGCCAGCAGCCGGGGGACAGGCGATAATGAAAAACTGTTTTTT.

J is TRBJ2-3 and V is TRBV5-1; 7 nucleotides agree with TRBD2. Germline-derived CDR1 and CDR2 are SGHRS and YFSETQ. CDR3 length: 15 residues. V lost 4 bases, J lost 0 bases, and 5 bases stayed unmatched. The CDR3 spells CASSPGLQSTDTQYF. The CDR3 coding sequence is TGCGCCAGCAGCCCGGGACTACAAAGCACAGATACGCAGTATTTT.

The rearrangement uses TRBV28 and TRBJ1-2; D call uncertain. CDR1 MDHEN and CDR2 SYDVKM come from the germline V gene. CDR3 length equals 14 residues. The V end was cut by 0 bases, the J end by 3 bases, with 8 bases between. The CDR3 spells CASSLWWEDYGYTF. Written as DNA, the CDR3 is TGTGCCAGCAGTTTATGGTGGGAAGACTATGGCTACACCTTC.